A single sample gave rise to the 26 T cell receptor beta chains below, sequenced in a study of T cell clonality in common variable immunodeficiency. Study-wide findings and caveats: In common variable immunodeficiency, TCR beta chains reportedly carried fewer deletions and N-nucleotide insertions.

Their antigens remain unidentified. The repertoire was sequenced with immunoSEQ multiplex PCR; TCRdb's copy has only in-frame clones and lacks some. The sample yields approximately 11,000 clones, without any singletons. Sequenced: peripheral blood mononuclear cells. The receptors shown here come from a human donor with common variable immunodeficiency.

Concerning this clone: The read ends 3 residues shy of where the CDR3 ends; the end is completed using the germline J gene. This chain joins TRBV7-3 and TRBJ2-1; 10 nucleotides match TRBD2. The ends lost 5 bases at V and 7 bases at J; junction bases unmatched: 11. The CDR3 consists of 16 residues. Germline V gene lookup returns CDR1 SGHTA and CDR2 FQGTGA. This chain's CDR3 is CASSERLAGGTNEQFF. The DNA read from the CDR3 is TGTGCCAGCAGCGAAAGACTAGCGGGTGGGACTAATGAG.

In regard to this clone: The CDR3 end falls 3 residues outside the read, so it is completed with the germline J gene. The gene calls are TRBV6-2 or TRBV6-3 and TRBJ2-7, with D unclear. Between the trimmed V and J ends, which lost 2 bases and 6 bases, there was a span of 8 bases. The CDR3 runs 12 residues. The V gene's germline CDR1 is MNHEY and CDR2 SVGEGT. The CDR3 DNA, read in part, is TGTGCCAGCAGTTACGTCCTAGTCGAG. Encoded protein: CASSYVLVE. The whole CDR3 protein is CASSYVLVEQYF.

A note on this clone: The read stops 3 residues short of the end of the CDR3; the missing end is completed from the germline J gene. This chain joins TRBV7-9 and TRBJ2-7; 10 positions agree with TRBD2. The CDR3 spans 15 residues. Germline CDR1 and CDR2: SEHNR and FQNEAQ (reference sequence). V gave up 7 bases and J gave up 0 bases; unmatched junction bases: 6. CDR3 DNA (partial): TGTGCCAGCACCACCGTAGCGGGAGGCTCCTACGAG. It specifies CASTTVAGGSYE. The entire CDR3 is CASTTVAGGSYEQYF.

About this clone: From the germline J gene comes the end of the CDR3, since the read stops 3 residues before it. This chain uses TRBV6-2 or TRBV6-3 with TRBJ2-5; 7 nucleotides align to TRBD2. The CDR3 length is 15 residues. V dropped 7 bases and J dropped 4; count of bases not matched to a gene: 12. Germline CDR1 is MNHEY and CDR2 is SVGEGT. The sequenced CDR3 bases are TGTGCCAGCACCGAAGGGGCAGCGGGAAGAGAGACC. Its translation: CASTEGAAGRET. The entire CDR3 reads CASTEGAAGRETQYF.

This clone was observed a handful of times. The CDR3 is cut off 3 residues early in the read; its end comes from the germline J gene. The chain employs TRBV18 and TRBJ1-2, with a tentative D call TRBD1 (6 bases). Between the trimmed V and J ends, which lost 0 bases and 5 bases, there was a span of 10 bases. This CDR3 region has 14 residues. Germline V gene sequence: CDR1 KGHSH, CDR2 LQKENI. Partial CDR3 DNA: TGTGCCAGCTCACCACCCCCGGACAGATATGGC. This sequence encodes CASSPPPDRYG. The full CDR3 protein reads CASSPPPDRYGYTF.

Here the CDR3 reads CASKGLGDNEQFF. Partial CDR3 DNA: TGTGCCAGCAAGGGACTAGGGGACAATGAG. The genes are TRBV7-2 and TRBJ2-1, with 8 bases lining up with TRBD2. The CDR3 end lies 3 residues beyond the end of the read and is filled in from the germline J gene. Unmatched junction bases numbered 4, after V lost 7 bases and J lost 5 bases. The germline V gene has CDR1 SGHTA and CDR2 FQGNSA. CDR3 length equals 13 residues.

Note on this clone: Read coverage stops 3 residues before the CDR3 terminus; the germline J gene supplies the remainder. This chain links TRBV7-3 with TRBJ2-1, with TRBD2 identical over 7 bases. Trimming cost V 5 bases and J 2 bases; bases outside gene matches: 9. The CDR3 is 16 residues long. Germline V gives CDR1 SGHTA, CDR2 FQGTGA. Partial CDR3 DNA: TGTGCCAGCAGCCCAACTCCGGGACTAACCTACAATGAG. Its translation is CASSPTPGLTYNE. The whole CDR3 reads CASSPTPGLTYNEQFF. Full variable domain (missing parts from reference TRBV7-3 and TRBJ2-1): GAGVSQTPSNKVTEKGKYVELRCDPISGHTALYWYRQSLGQGPEFLIYFQGTGAADDSGLPNDRFFAVRPEGSVSTLKIQRTERGDSAVYLCASSPTPGLTYNEQFFGPGTRLTVL.

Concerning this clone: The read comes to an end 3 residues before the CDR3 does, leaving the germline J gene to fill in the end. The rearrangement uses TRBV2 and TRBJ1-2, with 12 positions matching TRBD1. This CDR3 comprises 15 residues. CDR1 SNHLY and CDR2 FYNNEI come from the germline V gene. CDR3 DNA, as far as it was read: TGTGCCAGCATGCCTCCGGGACAGGGGGCGGGGGGC. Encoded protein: CASMPPGQGAGG. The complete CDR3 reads CASMPPGQGAGGYTF.

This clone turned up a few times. The sequenced CDR3 bases are TGTGCCAGCAGCTTAGCCCAATACGAG. This sequence encodes CASSLAQYE. The entire CDR3 protein reads CASSLAQYEQYF. The chain couples TRBV7-9 to TRBJ2-7; the D is unclear. The read comes to an end 3 residues before the CDR3 does, leaving the germline J gene to fill in the end. The CDR3 is 12 amino acids. The ends were cut back, 0 bases at V and 4 bases at J, with 4 bases in the middle. Germline V CDR1 and CDR2: SEHNR, FQNEAQ (reference sequence).

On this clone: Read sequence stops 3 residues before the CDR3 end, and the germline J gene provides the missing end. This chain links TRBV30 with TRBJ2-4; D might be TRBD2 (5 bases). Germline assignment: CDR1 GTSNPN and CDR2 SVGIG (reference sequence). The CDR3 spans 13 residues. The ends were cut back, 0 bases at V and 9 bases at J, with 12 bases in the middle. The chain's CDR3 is CAWSVLDLGIQYF. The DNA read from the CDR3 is TGTGCCTGGAGTGTACTAGATTTGGGCATT.

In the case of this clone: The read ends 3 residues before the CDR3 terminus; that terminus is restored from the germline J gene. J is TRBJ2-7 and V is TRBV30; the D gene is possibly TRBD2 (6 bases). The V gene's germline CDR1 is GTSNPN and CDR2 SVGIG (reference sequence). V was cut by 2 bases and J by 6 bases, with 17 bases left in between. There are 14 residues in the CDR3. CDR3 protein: CAWSPDYRPPEQYF. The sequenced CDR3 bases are TGTGCCTGGAGTCCGGACTATCGCCCACCCGAG.

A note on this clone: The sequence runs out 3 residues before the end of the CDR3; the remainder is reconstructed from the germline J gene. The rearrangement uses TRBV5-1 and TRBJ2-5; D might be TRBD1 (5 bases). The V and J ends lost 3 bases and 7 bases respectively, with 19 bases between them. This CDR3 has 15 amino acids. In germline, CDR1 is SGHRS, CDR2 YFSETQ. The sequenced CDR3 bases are TGCGCCAGCAGCTGGTTAACCGGGCCCCAGGGGACC. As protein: CASSWLTGPQGT. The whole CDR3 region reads CASSWLTGPQGTQYF. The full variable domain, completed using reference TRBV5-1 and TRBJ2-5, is KAGVTQTPRYLIKTRGQQVTLSCSPISGHRSVSWYQQTPGQGLQFLFEYFSETQRNKGNFPGRFSGRQFSNSRSEMNVSTLELGDSALYLCASSWLTGPQGTQYFGPGTRLLVL.

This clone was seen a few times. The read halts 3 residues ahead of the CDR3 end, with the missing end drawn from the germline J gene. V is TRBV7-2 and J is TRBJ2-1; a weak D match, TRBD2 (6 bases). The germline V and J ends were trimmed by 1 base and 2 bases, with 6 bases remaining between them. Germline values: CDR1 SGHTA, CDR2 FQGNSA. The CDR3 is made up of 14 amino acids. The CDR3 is CASSLVAAYNEQFF. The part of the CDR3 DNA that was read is TGTGCCAGCAGCTTAGTAGCGGCCTACAATGAG.

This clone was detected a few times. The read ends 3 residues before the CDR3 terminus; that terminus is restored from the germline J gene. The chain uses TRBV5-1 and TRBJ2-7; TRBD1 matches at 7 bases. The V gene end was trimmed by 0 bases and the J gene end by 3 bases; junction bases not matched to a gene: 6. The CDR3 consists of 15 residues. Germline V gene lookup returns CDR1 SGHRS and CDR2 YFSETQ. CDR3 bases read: TGCGCCAGCAGCTTGGCGGCAGGGGGAATCTACGAG. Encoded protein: CASSLAAGGIYE. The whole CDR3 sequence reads CASSLAAGGIYEQYF.

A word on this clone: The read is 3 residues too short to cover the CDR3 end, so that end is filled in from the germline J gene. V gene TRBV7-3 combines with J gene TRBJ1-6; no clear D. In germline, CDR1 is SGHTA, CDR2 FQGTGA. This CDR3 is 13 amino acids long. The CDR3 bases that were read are TGTGCCAGCAGCTTAACTCAGGAGCAGGCC. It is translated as CASSLTQEQA. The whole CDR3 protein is CASSLTQEQALHF.

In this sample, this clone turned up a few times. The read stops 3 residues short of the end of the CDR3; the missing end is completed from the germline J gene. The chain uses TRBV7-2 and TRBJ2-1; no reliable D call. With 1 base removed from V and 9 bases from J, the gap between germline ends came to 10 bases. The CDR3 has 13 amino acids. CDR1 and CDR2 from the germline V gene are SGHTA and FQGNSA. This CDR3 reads CASSLVSSTEQFF. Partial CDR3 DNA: TGTGCCAGCAGCTTAGTAAGCTCCACTGAG.

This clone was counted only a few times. The CDR3 DNA, read in part, is TGTGCCAGCAGCTTATCAGGGTACTATGGC. Translating it yields CASSLSGYYG. The full CDR3 sequence reads CASSLSGYYGYTF. The chain combines TRBV7-9 with TRBJ1-2, with D possibly being TRBD1 (5 bases). The read terminates 3 residues ahead of where the CDR3 ends, so the germline J gene completes it. The CDR3 runs to 13 residues. V was clipped by 2 bases and J by 3 bases, with 7 bases between them. The germline CDR1 and CDR2 sequences are SEHNR and FQNEAQ (reference sequence).

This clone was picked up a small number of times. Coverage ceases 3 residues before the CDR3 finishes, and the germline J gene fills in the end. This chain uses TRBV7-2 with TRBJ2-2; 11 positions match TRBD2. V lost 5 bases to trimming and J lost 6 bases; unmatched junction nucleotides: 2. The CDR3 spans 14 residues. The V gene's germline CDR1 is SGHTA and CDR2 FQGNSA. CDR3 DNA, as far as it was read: TGTGCCAGCAGCACTAGCGGGAGTTCCGGGGAG. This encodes CASSTSGSSGE. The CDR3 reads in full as CASSTSGSSGELFF.

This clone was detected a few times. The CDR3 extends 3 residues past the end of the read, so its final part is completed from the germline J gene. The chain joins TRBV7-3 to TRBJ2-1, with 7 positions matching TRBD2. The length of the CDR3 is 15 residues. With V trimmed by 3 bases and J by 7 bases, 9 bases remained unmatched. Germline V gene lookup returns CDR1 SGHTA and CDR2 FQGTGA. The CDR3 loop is CASSFFGTTRNEQFF. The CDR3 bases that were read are TGTGCCAGCAGCTTCTTTGGGACTACAAGGAATGAG.

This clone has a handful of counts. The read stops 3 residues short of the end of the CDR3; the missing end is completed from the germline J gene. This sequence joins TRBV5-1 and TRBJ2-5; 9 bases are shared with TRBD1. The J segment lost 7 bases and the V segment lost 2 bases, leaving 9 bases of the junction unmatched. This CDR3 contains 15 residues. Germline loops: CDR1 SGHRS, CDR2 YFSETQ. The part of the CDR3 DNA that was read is TGCGCCAGCAGCTTCGACAGGGGGGGTTTATGGACC. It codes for CASSFDRGGLWT. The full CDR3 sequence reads CASSFDRGGLWTQYF. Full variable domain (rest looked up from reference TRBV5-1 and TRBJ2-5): KAGVTQTPRYLIKTRGQQVTLSCSPISGHRSVSWYQQTPGQGLQFLFEYFSETQRNKGNFPGRFSGRQFSNSRSEMNVSTLELGDSALYLCASSFDRGGLWTQYFGPGTRLLVL.

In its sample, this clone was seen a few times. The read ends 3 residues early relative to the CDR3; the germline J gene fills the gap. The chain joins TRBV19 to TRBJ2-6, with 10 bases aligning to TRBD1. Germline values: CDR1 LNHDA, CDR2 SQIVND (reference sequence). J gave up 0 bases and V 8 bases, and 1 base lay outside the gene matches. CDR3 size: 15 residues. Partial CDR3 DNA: TGTGCCAGTTGGACAGGGGGCTCTGGGGCCAACGTC. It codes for CASWTGGSGANV. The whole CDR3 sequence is CASWTGGSGANVLTF.

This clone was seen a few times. The covered CDR3 bases are TGTGCCAGTAGTATAGGCGGGAGGCCCTTTTACGAG. Residues: CASSIGGRPFYE. The whole CDR3 is CASSIGGRPFYEQYF. The rearrangement joins TRBV19 to TRBJ2-7; 8 bases agree with TRBD2. The sequenced fragment ends 3 residues before the CDR3 boundary, so the rest is inferred from the germline J gene. This CDR3 comprises 15 residues. Per germline, CDR1 LNHDA and CDR2 SQIVND (reference sequence). The trim removed 1 base at V and 4 bases at J, leaving 6 bases unmatched.

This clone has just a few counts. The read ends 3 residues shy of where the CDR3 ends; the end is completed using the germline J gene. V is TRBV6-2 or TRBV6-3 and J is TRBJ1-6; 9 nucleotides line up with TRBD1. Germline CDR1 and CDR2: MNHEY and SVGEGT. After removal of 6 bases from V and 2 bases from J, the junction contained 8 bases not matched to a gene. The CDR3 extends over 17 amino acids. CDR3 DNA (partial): TGTGCCAGCAGGAACAGGGGGCCTAACCCCTATAATTCACCC. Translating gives CASRNRGPNPYNSP. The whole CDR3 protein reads CASRNRGPNPYNSPLHF.

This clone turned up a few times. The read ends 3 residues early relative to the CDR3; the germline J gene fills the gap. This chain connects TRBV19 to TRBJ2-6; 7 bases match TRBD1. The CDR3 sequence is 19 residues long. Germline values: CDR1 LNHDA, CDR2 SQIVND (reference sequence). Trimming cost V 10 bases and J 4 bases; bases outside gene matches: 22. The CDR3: CATRSTGFLSSSGANVLTF. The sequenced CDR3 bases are TGTGCCACCCGATCGACAGGGTTCCTCTCTTCCTCAGGGGCCAACGTC. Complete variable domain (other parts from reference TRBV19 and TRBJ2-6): DGGITQSPKYLFRKEGQNVTLSCEQNLNHDAMYWYRQDPGQGLRLIYYSQIVNDFQKGDIAEGYSVSREKKESFPLTVTSAQKNPTAFYLCATRSTGFLSSSGANVLTFGAGSRLTVL.

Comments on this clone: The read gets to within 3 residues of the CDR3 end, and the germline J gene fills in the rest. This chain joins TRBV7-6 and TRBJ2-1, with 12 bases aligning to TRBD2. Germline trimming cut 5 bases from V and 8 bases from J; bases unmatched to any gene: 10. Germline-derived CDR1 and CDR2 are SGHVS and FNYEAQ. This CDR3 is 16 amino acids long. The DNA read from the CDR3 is TGTGCCAGCAGCCTGAGCCGACTAGCGGGAGAGCATGAG. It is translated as CASSLSRLAGEHE. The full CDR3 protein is CASSLSRLAGEHEQFF.

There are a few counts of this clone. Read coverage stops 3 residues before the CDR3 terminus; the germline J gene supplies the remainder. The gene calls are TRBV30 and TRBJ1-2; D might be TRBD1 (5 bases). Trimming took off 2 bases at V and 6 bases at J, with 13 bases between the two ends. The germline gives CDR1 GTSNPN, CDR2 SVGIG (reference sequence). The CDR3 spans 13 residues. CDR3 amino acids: CAWSLQETDGYTF. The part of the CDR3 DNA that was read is TGTGCCTGGAGTTTACAGGAGACAGATGGC.